Detailed here is one T cell receptor beta chain. Described time point: pre-treatment sample, taken before nivolumab and TIL therapy. Patients were adults with stage 4 NSCLC. CDR1 is GTSNPN, CDR2 SVGIG, per germline (reference sequence). This CDR3 contains 12 residues. Trimming removed 0 bases from V and 8 bases from J, with 10 bases in between. The data were taken from a study of TIL therapy for anti-PD-1-resistant metastatic lung cancer. The immunoSEQ assay was v3. Sequencing was performed with immunoSEQ multiplex PCR; in TCRdb, only in-frame clones are kept and a portion is missing. The top ten hold less than 6% of the sample, which has approximately 47,000 clones, 65% to 90% seen once.

This receptor was obtained from a person aged 25 to 85 with non-small cell lung cancer. This chain links TRBV30 with TRBJ1-2, with D unresolved. The sequencing used blood, collected at baseline. CDR3 in DNA: TGTGCCTGGAGTGTAAACCGTGGAGGCTACACCTTC. Its translation: CAWSVNRGGYTF. Based on the CDR3 plus reference TRBV30 and TRBJ1-2, the full variable domain is SQTIHQWPATLVQPVGSPLSLECTVEGTSNPNLYWYRQAAGRGLQLLFYSVGIGQISSEVPQNLSASRPQDRQFILSSKKLLLSDSGFYLCAWSVNRGGYTFGSGTRLTVV.